This TCR beta chain emerged from a study of identical twins. Notes on this clonotype: Antigen specificity is unknown.

One entry per CDR3 protein, called by TCRdb with MiXCR from the 5' RACE reads. The table records a few hundred thousand distinct CDR3 sequences, roughly 9.5% of them present only once. Study results and caveats: With abundant cord blood beta clonotypes, insertions were fewer; memory repertoires showed no such pattern. Invariant MAIT and iNKT cells may have partly biased zero-insertion analyses. Twins shared out-of-frame alpha sequences with excess low generation probability.

In germline, CDR1 is WNHNN, CDR2 SYGVQD (reference sequence). With V trimmed by 7 bases and J by 6 bases, 2 bases remained unmatched. The CDR3 is 12 amino acids. These data were likewise used in another study, on yellow fever vaccine responses in identical twins. That report adds: Twins reportedly had a vaccine T cell response that seemed partly convergent, partly personalized.

The chain combines TRBV10-1 with TRBJ2-2, with 7 bases that match TRBD2. Sequenced input: PBMCs. This TCR was recovered from a woman younger than 35 in good health. CDR3 sequence: CASKGLAGELFF. CDR3 nucleotide sequence: TGCGCCAGCAAAGGACTAGCCGGGGAGCTGTTTTTT.